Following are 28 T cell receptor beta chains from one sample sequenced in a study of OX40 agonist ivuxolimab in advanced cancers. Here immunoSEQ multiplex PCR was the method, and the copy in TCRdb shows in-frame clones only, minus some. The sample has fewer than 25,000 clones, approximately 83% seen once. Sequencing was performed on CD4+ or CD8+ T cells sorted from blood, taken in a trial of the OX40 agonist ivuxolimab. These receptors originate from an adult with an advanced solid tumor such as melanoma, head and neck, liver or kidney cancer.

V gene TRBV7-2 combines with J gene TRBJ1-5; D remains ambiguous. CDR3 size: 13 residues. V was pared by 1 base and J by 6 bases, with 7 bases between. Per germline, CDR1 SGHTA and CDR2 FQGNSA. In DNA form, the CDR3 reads TGTGCCAGCAGCTTAGGGCGGGGTCAGCCCCAGCATTTT. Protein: CASSLGRGQPQHF.

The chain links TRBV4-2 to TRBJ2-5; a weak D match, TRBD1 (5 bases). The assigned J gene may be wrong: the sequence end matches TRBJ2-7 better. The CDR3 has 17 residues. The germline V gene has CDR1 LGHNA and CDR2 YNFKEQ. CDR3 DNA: TGTGCCAGCAGCCAAGAGGATGGCAGGACAAGCTCCTACGAGCAGTACTTC. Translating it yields CASSQEDGRTSSYEQYF.

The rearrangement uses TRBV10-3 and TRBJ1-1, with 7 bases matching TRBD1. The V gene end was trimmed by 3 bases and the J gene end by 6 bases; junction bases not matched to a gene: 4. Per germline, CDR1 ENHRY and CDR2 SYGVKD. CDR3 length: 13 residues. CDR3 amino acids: CAISEEGASEAFF. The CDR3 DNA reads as TGTGCCATCAGTGAAGAGGGGGCGTCTGAAGCTTTCTTT.

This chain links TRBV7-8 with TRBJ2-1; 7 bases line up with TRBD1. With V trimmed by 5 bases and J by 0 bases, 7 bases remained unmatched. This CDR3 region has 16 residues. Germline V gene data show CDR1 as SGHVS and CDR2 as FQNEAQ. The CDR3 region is CASSPGTVSSYNEQFF. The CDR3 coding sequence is TGTGCCAGCAGCCCCGGGACAGTGAGCTCCTACAATGAGCAGTTCTTC.

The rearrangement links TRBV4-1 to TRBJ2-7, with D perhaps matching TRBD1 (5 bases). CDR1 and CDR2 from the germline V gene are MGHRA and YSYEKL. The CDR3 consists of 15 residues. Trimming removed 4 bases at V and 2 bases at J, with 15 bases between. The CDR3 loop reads CASSRKDGAPYEQYF. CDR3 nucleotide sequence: TGCGCCAGCAGCCGCAAGGATGGGGCCCCCTACGAGCAGTACTTC.

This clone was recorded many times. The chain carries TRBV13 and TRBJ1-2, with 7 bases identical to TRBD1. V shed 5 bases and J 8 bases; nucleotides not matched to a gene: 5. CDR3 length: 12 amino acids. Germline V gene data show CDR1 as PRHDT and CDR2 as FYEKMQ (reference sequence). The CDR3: CASSPPTGGYTF. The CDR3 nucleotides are TGTGCCAGCAGCCCGCCGACAGGGGGCTACACCTTC.

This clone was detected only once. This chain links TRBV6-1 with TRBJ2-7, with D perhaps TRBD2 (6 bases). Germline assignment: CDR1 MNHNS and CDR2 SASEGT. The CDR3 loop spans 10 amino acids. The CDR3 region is CSSGAYEQYF. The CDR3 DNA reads TGTAGCTCGGGGGCCTACGAGCAGTACTTC.

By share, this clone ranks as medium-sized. The CDR3 sequence is CASSVGLAGPYEQYF. Here the CDR3 DNA reads TGTGCCAGCAGCGTAGGACTAGCGGGTCCCTACGAGCAGTACTTC. The V gene is TRBV9, the J gene TRBJ2-7; 10 bases are a match to TRBD2. Germline values: CDR1 SGDLS, CDR2 YYNGEE. V gave up 0 bases and J gave up 2 bases; unmatched junction bases: 2. CDR3 length: 15 amino acids.

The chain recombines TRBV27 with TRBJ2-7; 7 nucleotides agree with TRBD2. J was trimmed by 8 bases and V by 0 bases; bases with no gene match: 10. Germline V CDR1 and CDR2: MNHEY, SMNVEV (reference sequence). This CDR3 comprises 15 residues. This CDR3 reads CASSLSGSGILQQYF. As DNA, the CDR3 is TGTGCCAGCAGTTTATCGGGGAGCGGGATCCTCCAGCAGTACTTC.

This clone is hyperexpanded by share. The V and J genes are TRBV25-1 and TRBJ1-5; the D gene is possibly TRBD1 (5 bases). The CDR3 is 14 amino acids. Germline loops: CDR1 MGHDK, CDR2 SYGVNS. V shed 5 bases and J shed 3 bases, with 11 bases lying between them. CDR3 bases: TGTGCCAGCAGTAGAGCAGGGCCCAATCAGCCCCAGCATTTT. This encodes CASSRAGPNQPQHF.

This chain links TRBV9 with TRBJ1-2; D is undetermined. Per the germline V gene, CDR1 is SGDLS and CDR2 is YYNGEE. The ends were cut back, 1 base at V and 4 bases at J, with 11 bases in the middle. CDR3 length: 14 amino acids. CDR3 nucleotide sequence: TGTGCCAGCAGCGTAAGCGGAGGGAGCTATGGCTACACCTTC. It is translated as CASSVSGGSYGYTF.

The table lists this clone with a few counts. The CDR3 protein is CASSYSEGAPNEQFF. CDR3 coding DNA: TGTGCCAGCAGTTACTCGGAGGGGGCGCCCAATGAGCAGTTCTTC. J is TRBJ2-1 and V is TRBV6-5, with D maybe TRBD1 (7 bases). CDR3 length: 15 residues. The germline V gene encodes CDR1 MNHEY and CDR2 SVGAGI. The V end lost 0 bases, the J end lost 6 bases, and 12 bases lay between the germline ends.

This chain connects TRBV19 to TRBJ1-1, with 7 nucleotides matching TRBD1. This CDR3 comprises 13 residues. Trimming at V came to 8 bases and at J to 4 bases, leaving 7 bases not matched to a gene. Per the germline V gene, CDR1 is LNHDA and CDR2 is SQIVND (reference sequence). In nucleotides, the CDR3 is TGTGCCAGTCTAGGGGGCTGGCGCACTGAAGCTTTCTTT. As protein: CASLGGWRTEAFF.

Here the CDR3 DNA reads TGTGCCAGCAGGGGGACTGTACAGGAGACCCAGTACTTC. It translates to CASRGTVQETQYF. The chain has TRBV11-2 and TRBJ2-5; D is perhaps TRBD2 (6 bases). CDR1 is SGHAT, CDR2 FQNNGV, per germline. The V and J ends lost 6 bases and 5 bases respectively, with 13 bases between them. This CDR3 has 13 residues. Drawing the rest from reference TRBV11-2 and TRBJ2-5, the complete variable domain is EAGVAQSPRYKIIEKRQSVAFWCNPISGHATLYWYQQILGQGPKLLIQFQNNGVVDDSQLPKDRFSAERLKGVDSTLKIQPAKLEDSAVYLCASRGTVQETQYFGPGTRLLVL.

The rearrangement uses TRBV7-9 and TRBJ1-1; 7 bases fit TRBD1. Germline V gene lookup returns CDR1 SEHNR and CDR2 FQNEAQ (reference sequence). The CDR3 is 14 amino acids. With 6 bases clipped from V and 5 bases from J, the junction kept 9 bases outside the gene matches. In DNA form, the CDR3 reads TGTGCCAGCAGAGAGACAGGGTGGTTAACTGAAGCTTTCTTT. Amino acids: CASRETGWLTEAFF.

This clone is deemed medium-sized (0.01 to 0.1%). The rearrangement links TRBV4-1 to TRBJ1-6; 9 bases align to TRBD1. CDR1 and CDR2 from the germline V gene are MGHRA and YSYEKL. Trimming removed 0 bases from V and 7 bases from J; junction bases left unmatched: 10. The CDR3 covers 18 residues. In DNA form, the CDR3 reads TGCGCCAGCAGCCAAGACGGGACCGGGACAGGGTACAATTCACCCCTCCACTTT. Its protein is CASSQDGTGTGYNSPLHF.

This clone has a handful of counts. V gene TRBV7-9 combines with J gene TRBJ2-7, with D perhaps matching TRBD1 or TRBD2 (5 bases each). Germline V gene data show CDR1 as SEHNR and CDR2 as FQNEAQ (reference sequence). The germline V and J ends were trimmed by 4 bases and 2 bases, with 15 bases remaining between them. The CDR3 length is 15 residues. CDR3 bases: TGTGCCAGCAGCTCGACAGAGGGGCCTCCCTACGAGCAGTACTTC. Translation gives CASSSTEGPPYEQYF.

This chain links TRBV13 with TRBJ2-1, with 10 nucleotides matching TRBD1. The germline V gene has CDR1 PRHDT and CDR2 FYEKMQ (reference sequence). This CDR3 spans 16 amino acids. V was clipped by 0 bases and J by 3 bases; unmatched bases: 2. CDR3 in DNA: TGTGCCAGCAGCTTAGGAGGACAGGGGGTCTACAATGAGCAGTTCTTC. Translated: CASSLGGQGVYNEQFF.

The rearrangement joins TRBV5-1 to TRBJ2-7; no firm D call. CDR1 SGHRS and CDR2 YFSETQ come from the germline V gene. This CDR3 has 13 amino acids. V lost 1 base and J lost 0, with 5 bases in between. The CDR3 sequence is CASSLSSSYEQYF. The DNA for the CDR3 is TGCGCCAGCAGCTTGAGCTCCTCCTACGAGCAGTACTTC.

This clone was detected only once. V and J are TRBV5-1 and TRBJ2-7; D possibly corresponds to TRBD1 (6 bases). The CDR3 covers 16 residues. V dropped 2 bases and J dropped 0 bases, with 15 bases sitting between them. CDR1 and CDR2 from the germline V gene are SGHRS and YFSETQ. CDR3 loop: CASSLGPNRDSYEQYF. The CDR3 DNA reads TGCGCCAGCAGCTTAGGCCCTAACAGGGACTCCTACGAGCAGTACTTC.

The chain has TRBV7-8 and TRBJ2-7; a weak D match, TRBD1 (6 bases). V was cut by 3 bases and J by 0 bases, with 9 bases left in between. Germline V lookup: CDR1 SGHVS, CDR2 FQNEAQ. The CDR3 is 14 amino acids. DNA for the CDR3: TGTGCCAGCAGCTTTGACAGGCCCTCCTACGAGCAGTACTTC. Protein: CASSFDRPSYEQYF.

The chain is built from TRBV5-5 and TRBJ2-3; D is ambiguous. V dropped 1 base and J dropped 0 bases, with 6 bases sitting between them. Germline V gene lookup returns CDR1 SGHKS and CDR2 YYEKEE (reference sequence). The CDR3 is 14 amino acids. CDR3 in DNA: TGTGCCAGCAGCTTGAAATTCAGCACAGATACGCAGTATTTT. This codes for CASSLKFSTDTQYF.

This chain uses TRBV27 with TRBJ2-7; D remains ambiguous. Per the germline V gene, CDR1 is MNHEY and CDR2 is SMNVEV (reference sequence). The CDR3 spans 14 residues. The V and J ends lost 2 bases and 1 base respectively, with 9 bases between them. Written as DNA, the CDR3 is TGTGCCAGCAGTTTAACGGCCGAGTCCTACGAGCAGTACTTC. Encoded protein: CASSLTAESYEQYF.

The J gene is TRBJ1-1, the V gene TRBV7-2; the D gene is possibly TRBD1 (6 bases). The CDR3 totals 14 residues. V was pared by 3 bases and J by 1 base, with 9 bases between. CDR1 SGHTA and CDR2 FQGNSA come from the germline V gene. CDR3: CASSFGQTNTEAFF. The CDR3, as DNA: TGTGCCAGCAGCTTCGGACAGACGAACACTGAAGCTTTCTTT.

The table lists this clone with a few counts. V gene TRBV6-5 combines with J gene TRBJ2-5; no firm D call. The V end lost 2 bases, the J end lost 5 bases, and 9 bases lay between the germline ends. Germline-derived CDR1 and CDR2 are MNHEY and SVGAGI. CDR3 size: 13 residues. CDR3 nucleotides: TGTGCCAGCAGTTACGTTCGGGCCGAGACCCAGTACTTC. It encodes CASSYVRAETQYF.

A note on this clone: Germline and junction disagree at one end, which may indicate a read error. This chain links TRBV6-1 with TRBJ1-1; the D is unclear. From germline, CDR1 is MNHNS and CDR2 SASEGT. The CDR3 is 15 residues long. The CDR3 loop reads CAISESRREETEAFF. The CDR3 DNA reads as TGTGCCATCAGTGAGTCAAGGAGGGAGGAGACTGAAGCTTTCTTT.

The CDR3 nucleotides read TGTGCCAGCAGTTACCCGGGGGGAGGCACTGAAGCTTTCTTT. The encoded protein is CASSYPGGGTEAFF. This sequence joins TRBV6-6 and TRBJ1-1; a possible D gene is TRBD1 (5 bases). This CDR3 is built from 14 residues. Per germline, CDR1 MNHNY and CDR2 SVGAGI (reference sequence). Trimming left V 2 bases short and J 4 bases short, with 11 bases between.

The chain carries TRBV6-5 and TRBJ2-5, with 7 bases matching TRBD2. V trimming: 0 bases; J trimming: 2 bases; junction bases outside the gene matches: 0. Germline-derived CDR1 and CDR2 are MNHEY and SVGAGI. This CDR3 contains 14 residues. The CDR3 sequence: CASSYSGGQETQYF. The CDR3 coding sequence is TGTGCCAGCAGTTACTCCGGGGGGCAAGAGACCCAGTACTTC.